What follows are 17 T cell receptor beta chains derived from one specimen sequenced in a study of vaccination effects on CD4 cells after COVID-19. No antigen has been assigned to these receptors. The assay was immunoSEQ multiplex PCR, and TCRdb's table has in-frame clones only and misses some. Here the sample spans around 81,000 clones, about three quarters being singletons. ViraFEST assay sequencing came after antigen-specific CD4+ T cells were expanded with viral peptide pools. The culture ran for about 10 days, and then CD4+ T cells were isolated. Each participant was administered two doses of either the BNT162b2 or the mRNA-1273 vaccine. The sequencing here drew on CD4+ T cells from PBMCs cultured with HCoV-OC43 spike peptides, taken after COVID-19 vaccination. Subset specified: HCoV-OC43 spike overlapping peptide pool stimulation. These receptor sequences come from a human donor who received a COVID-19 vaccine.

The chain couples TRBV29-1 to TRBJ2-5; D unresolved. Trimming removed 4 bases from V and 5 bases from J, with 14 bases in between. CDR3 length equals 13 residues. Germline loops: CDR1 SQVTM, CDR2 ANQGSEA. The CDR3 coding sequence is TGCAGCGTTGTACAGAAGGCGTGGGAGACCCAGTACTTC. This sequence encodes CSVVQKAWETQYF. The full variable domain, in which reference TRBV29-1 and TRBJ2-5 provide the parts outside the CDR3, is SAVISQKPSRDICQRGTSLTIQCQVDSQVTMMFWYRQQPGQSLTLIATANQGSEATYESGFVIDKFPISRPNLTFSTLTVSNMSPEDSSIYLCSVVQKAWETQYFGPGTRLLVL.

CDR3 sequence (DNA): TGTGCCACCAGCAACTTAGGTAGGCAGGGGAATAGCAATCAGCCCCAGCATTTT. It is translated as CATSNLGRQGNSNQPQHF. This sequence joins TRBV15 and TRBJ1-5, with TRBD1 as a possible D gene (6 bases). Trimming pared 4 bases from V and 0 bases from J, leaving 19 bases between. This CDR3 is built from 18 residues. The V gene's germline CDR1 is LNHNV and CDR2 YYDKDF (reference sequence).

In its sample, this clone was seen once. V usage is TRBV4-1 and J usage is TRBJ2-1; TRBD2 agrees at 16 bases. Per germline, CDR1 MGHRA and CDR2 YSYEKL. This CDR3 is 20 amino acids long. Germline trimming cut 0 bases from V and 3 bases from J; bases unmatched to any gene: 8. The CDR3 is CASSQDTRGLAGGRYNEQFF. The CDR3 DNA is TGCGCCAGCAGCCAAGATACCCGGGGACTAGCGGGGGGGCGCTACAATGAGCAGTTCTTC.

This chain connects TRBV6-5 to TRBJ1-5, with D maybe TRBD1 (6 bases). Trimming took off 6 bases at V and 2 bases at J, with 11 bases between the two ends. Germline lookup yields CDR1 MNHEY and CDR2 SVGAGI. The CDR3 length is 14 residues. Written as DNA, the CDR3 is TGTGCCAGCAGCAGGGGAGCGGGCAATCAGCCCCAGCATTTT. Its protein is CASSRGAGNQPQHF.

This clone has more than one count but fewer than ten. The V call is TRBV5-8, the J call TRBJ1-3; D unclear. Germline-derived CDR1 and CDR2 are SGHTS and YDEGEE. This CDR3 contains 13 residues. The V end was cut by 1 base, the J end by 11 bases, with 13 bases between. The CDR3 protein is CASSLSLGRAIYF. The DNA for the CDR3 is TGTGCCAGCAGCTTGTCTCTCGGGAGAGCCATATATTTT.

This chain links TRBV5-6 with TRBJ2-7, with 11 positions matching TRBD1. This CDR3 is 16 amino acids long. V shed 5 bases, J shed 0 bases, and the junction held 7 bases outside the gene matches. Germline V gene sequence: CDR1 SGHDT, CDR2 YYEEEE. CDR3 residues: CASSYGDRGDSYEQYV. CDR3 bases: TGTGCCAGCAGTTACGGGGACAGGGGGGACTCCTACGAGCAGTACGTC.

The gene calls are TRBV28 and TRBJ1-1; D gene ambiguous. The ends were cut back, 2 bases at V and 5 bases at J, with 15 bases in the middle. This CDR3 has 15 amino acids. Looked up from germline, CDR1 is MDHEN and CDR2 is SYDVKM. The CDR3 is CASSLTVTVRTEAFF. The CDR3 DNA reads TGTGCCAGCAGTTTAACCGTGACTGTGAGGACTGAAGCTTTCTTT.

The chain has TRBV7-2 and TRBJ2-1; 7 bases are shared with TRBD2. CDR1 and CDR2 (germline): SGHTA, FQGNSA. The CDR3 is 15 amino acids. V dropped 4 bases and J dropped 7; count of bases not matched to a gene: 10. CDR3 sequence reads: CASSSVGGGGNEQFF. The CDR3 DNA sequence: TGTGCCAGCAGCTCGGTGGGCGGGGGTGGTAATGAGCAGTTCTTC.

V is TRBV4-3 and J is TRBJ1-1; D gene unclear. The CDR3 covers 15 residues. Germline CDR1 LGHNA, CDR2 YSLEER. The V and J ends lost 2 bases and 0 bases respectively, with 10 bases between them. CDR3 sequence reads: CASSQMRVMNTEAFF. DNA of the CDR3: TGCGCCAGCAGCCAAATGAGGGTGATGAACACTGAAGCTTTCTTT.

V is TRBV6-6 and J is TRBJ2-1; possibly TRBD2 for D (7 bases). Germline lookup yields CDR1 MNHNY and CDR2 SVGAGI (reference sequence). The CDR3 consists of 14 residues. V lost 7 bases to trimming and J lost 9 bases, with 19 bases between them. The CDR3 loop reads CASTLPLGGGEQFF. CDR3 nucleotides: TGTGCCAGCACTTTACCACTAGGGGGGGGTGAGCAGTTCTTC.

This chain links TRBV19 with TRBJ2-5; no clear D gene. CDR1 is LNHDA and CDR2 is SQIVND in the germline V gene (reference sequence). V was pared by 0 bases and J by 1 base, with 6 bases between. This CDR3 has 14 residues. The CDR3 DNA reads as TGTGCCAGTAGTATAGATCACGTCCAAGAGACCCAGTACTTC. Its translation: CASSIDHVQETQYF.

The chain has TRBV7-2 and TRBJ1-2; weak D call: TRBD1 (6 bases). CDR3 size: 14 residues. The V gene lost 5 bases and the J gene lost 1 base, with 11 bases spanning the gap. The V gene's germline CDR1 is SGHTA and CDR2 FQGNSA. For the CDR3, the DNA is TGTGCCAGCAGCCCTCAACAGGGTAACTATGGCTACACCTTC. Translating it yields CASSPQQGNYGYTF.

In nucleotides, the CDR3 is TGTGCCAGCAGTGGGGGACAGGGGGCCACAGATACGCAGTATTTT. Encoded protein: CASSGGQGATDTQYF. The gene calls are TRBV2 and TRBJ2-3, with 12 bases fitting TRBD1. The CDR3 runs 15 residues. The junction had 1 base not matched to a gene; V was cut back by 4 bases and J by 2 bases. Germline CDR1 and CDR2: SNHLY and FYNNEI.

The chain couples TRBV11-2 to TRBJ2-7; weak D call: TRBD2 (6 bases). Germline V gene sequence: CDR1 SGHAT, CDR2 FQNNGV. There are 16 residues in the CDR3. V was clipped by 1 base and J by 4 bases, with 17 bases between them. The CDR3 bases are TGTGCCAGCAGCTTAGGCCCATCGGGTAGCGGATACGAGCAGTACGTC. The encoded protein is CASSLGPSGSGYEQYV.

This clone has just one count. DNA of the CDR3: TGTGCCAGCAGTAGCTCGACAGGGACAGGAACTGAAGCTTTCTTT. Translating it yields CASSSSTGTGTEAFF. This chain joins TRBV6-4 and TRBJ1-1; the match to TRBD1 covers 8 bases. CDR1 is MRHNA, CDR2 SNTAGT, per germline. The CDR3 totals 15 residues. V lost 5 bases and J lost 5; bases outside the gene matches: 10.

The J gene is TRBJ1-1, the V gene TRBV28, with D possibly being TRBD1 (5 bases). The CDR3 has 16 residues. V dropped 7 bases and J dropped 3 bases, with 21 bases sitting between them. Germline assignment: CDR1 MDHEN and CDR2 SYDVKM. The DNA of the CDR3 is TGTGCCAGCAACCCTAGAGGACGGACAACGCACACTGAAGCTTTCTTT. It encodes CASNPRGRTTHTEAFF.

This clone was seen a handful of times. The junction differs from germline at one of its ends, possibly a read error. This chain joins TRBV10-2 and TRBJ1-2, with D possibly being TRBD1 (5 bases). The germline V gene encodes CDR1 WSHSY and CDR2 SAAADI. CDR3 size: 13 residues. CDR3 amino acids: CASSEASRDGLHF. The DNA of the CDR3 is TGCGCCAGCAGTGAGGCCTCCCGGGACGGATTACACTTC.